This T cell receptor beta chain appears in the sequencing data of a study of shared clonotypes between healthy human individuals. Study-wide context: Used for every donor were three CD4 naive, three CD4 memory, two CD8 naive and one CD8 memory plate.

Only CD45RO-negative cells positively selected for CCR7 counted as naive CD8 cells, so terminally differentiated effector memory CD45RA+ cells were excluded. The J segment lost 7 bases and the V segment lost 5 bases, leaving 11 bases of the junction unmatched. The CDR3 consists of 14 residues. Germline assignment: CDR1 MDHEN and CDR2 SYDVKM. Notes on the study in general: Represented diversity, genetic and exposure-history alike, was limited by few donors. Clonotype sharing levels among donors were expected to vary with sequencing depth.

Original handling: ImmunoSEQ junction-only sequences lacked quality scores, so their filtering differed. Some clones are missing from TCRdb's copy, which holds only in-frame ones; the method was immunoSEQ multiplex PCR. The DNA was the basis for D and trimming; V, J and clone size are from that table. In the table there are about 580,000 clones, 95% to 98% of which are singletons. Remarks on this clone: Its cognate antigen is unknown.

The specimen was naive CD8+ T cells sorted from blood. The origin of this receptor is a man aged 25-45 years in good health. V gene TRBV28 combines with J gene TRBJ2-7, with 7 bases identical to TRBD2. CDR3 residues: CASSDPGLQREQYF. CDR3 coding DNA: TGTGCCAGCAGTGATCCGGGACTACAACGGGAGCAGTACTTC. Together with reference TRBV28 and TRBJ2-7, the CDR3 gives the full variable domain: DVKVTQSSRYLVKRTGEKVFLECVQDMDHENMFWYRQDPGLGLRLIYFSYDVKMKEKGDIPEGYSVSREKKERFSLILESASTNQTSMYLCASSDPGLQREQYFGPGTRLTVT.